A single sample is the source of the 24 T cell receptor beta chains below, sequenced in a study of blood T cells in healthy people across ages. A J-beta primer mix and a sample-barcoded 5' primer were used in a second PCR of roughly 6 to 12 cycles. MiXCR, run by TCRdb on the 5' RACE reads, gives a single entry per CDR3 protein. Of approximately 360,000 distinct CDR3 sequences in the sample, about 52% were seen once. The source material was blood. The receptors derive from a man aged 55-75 years in good health.

The chain couples TRBV9 to TRBJ2-1, with 7 bases that match TRBD2. CDR3 size: 16 residues. The V segment lost 4 bases and the J segment 1 base; nucleotides outside the gene matches: 8. CDR1 is SGDLS, CDR2 YYNGEE, per germline. The CDR3 loop is CASSPQSGDSYNEQFF. CDR3 coding DNA: TGTGCCAGCAGCCCTCAGAGCGGGGATTCCTACAATGAGCAGTTCTTC.

The gene calls are TRBV27 and TRBJ2-1; TRBD2 matches 11 bases. The CDR3 has 17 amino acids. The junction had 9 bases not matched to a gene; V was cut back by 4 bases and J by 4 bases. Germline V gives CDR1 MNHEY, CDR2 SMNVEV (reference sequence). CDR3 nucleotides: TGTGCCAGCAGTTCCATCCAACTAGCGGGAGCTTACAATGAGCAGTTCTTC. It is translated as CASSSIQLAGAYNEQFF.

This clonotype came up many times. The chain combines TRBV6-2 or TRBV6-3 with TRBJ2-7; weak D call: TRBD2 (6 bases). The CDR3 is 16 residues long. V lost 0 bases, J lost 0 bases, and 12 bases lay in between. The germline V gene encodes CDR1 MNHEY and CDR2 SVGEGT. The CDR3 coding sequence is TGTGCCAGCAGTTACTCTCGCGGGGTGGTCTCCTACGAGCAGTACTTC. Translating it yields CASSYSRGVVSYEQYF.

The chain couples TRBV12-3 or TRBV12-4 to TRBJ1-2; D might be TRBD1 (5 bases). This CDR3 region has 14 residues. The germline V and J ends were trimmed by 5 bases and 3 bases, with 13 bases remaining between them. CDR3 DNA sequence: TGTGCCAGCAGTGTGACGGGGCACCACTATGGCTACACCTTC. Translation gives CASSVTGHHYGYTF.

The rearrangement uses TRBV28 and TRBJ2-4; 10 nucleotides agree with TRBD1. CDR3 length equals 15 residues. Trimming at V came to 6 bases and at J to 6 bases, leaving 8 bases not matched to a gene. CDR1 and CDR2 from the germline V gene are MDHEN and SYDVKM. The CDR3 nucleotides read TGTGCCAGCAGCCGGACAGGGGGACGATCAAACATTCAGTACTTC. It yields the protein CASSRTGGRSNIQYF. The complete variable domain, with remaining parts taken from reference TRBV28 and TRBJ2-4, reads DVKVTQSSRYLVKRTGEKVFLECVQDMDHENMFWYRQDPGLGLRLIYFSYDVKMKEKGDIPEGYSVSREKKERFSLILESASTNQTSMYLCASSRTGGRSNIQYFGAGTRLSVL.

This clonotype was seen a handful of times. This chain uses TRBV19 with TRBJ2-1, with 8 bases that match TRBD2. Losses at the gene ends were 1 base for V and 7 bases for J; bases not matched to a gene: 9. This CDR3 is 16 amino acids long. Germline lookup yields CDR1 LNHDA and CDR2 SQIVND (reference sequence). CDR3 region: CASSIGGGLVINEQFF. The CDR3 DNA sequence: TGTGCCAGTAGTATAGGGGGGGGACTAGTTATAAATGAGCAGTTCTTC.

The rearrangement links TRBV4-2 to TRBJ2-4; 7 nucleotides line up with TRBD2. This CDR3 region has 13 residues. The ends lost 0 bases at V and 15 bases at J; junction bases unmatched: 8. Germline loops: CDR1 LGHNA, CDR2 YNFKEQ. In nucleotides, the CDR3 is TGTGCCAGCAGCCAAGATGGGGGGGACTCCGGGTACTTC. This codes for CASSQDGGDSGYF.

This clonotype was seen a handful of times. The chain recombines TRBV7-6 with TRBJ2-3; D gene ambiguous. Germline V gene sequence: CDR1 SGHVS, CDR2 FNYEAQ. V lost 1 base and J lost 4, with 9 bases in between. The CDR3 contains 14 residues. CDR3 nucleotide sequence: TGTGCCAGCAGCTTAGGGGTAGCATCAGATACGCAGTATTTT. Encoded protein: CASSLGVASDTQYF.

In this sample, this clonotype turned up once. This chain links TRBV30 with TRBJ2-4; a possible D gene is TRBD2 (6 bases). The end of the DNA is better explained by TRBJ2-7, so the J call may be wrong. From germline, CDR1 is GTSNPN and CDR2 SVGIG (reference sequence). The CDR3 runs 15 residues. As DNA, the CDR3 is TGTGCCTGGAGCCCCGGGGGTCCAATCCCCTACGAGCAGTACTTC. Encoded protein: CAWSPGGPIPYEQYF.

The gene calls are TRBV6-5 and TRBJ2-3, with D possibly TRBD1 on 6 matching bases. With 6 bases removed from V and 4 bases from J, the gap between germline ends came to 20 bases. Looked up from germline, CDR1 is MNHEY and CDR2 is SVGAGI. This CDR3 comprises 16 residues. This chain's CDR3 is CASSYSDRRNSDTQYF. The DNA for the CDR3 is TGTGCCAGCAGCTATTCCGACAGGAGGAATTCAGATACGCAGTATTTT.

The chain couples TRBV5-5 to TRBJ1-1, with D unresolved. V dropped 8 bases and J dropped 0 bases, with 5 bases sitting between them. CDR1 is SGHKS, CDR2 YYEKEE, per germline (reference sequence). The CDR3 extends over 11 amino acids. CDR3 in amino acids: CASKMNTEAFF. For the CDR3, the DNA is TGTGCCAGTAAGATGAACACTGAAGCTTTCTTT. Variable domain in full (rest from reference TRBV5-5 and TRBJ1-1): DAGVTQSPTHLIKTRGQQVTLRCSPISGHKSVSWYQQVLGQGPQFIFQYYEKEERGRGNFPDRFSARQFPNYSSELNVNALLLGDSALYLCASKMNTEAFFGQGTRLTVV.

This clonotype was seen a handful of times. The genes are TRBV4-2 and TRBJ2-7; D call uncertain. The CDR3 has 13 amino acids. Germline lookup yields CDR1 LGHNA and CDR2 YNFKEQ. V lost 1 base, J lost 2 bases, and 6 bases lay in between. Here the CDR3 DNA reads TGTGCCAGCAGCCAAGGGGCTACCTACGAGCAGTACTTC. Translating it yields CASSQGATYEQYF.

This clonotype was counted a few times. This chain uses TRBV20-1 with TRBJ2-3; D remains ambiguous. With 6 bases removed from V and 8 bases from J, the gap between germline ends came to 12 bases. CDR1 DFQATT and CDR2 SNEGSKA come from the germline V gene (reference sequence). The CDR3 spans 11 residues. CDR3 region: CSAPRSATQYF. The DNA of the CDR3 is TGCAGTGCCCCACGCTCGGCTACGCAGTATTTT.

J is TRBJ1-4 and V is TRBV30; D gene ambiguous. Germline CDR1 GTSNPN, CDR2 SVGIG (reference sequence). V gave up 0 bases and J gave up 4 bases, with 9 bases separating them. The CDR3 loop spans 14 amino acids. In nucleotides, the CDR3 is TGTGCCTGGAGTGTACGAGGAGTTAATGAAAAACTGTTTTTT. Its translation is CAWSVRGVNEKLFF.

This clonotype was observed a few times. The chain carries TRBV5-5 and TRBJ1-4; D gene unclear. This CDR3 contains 12 residues. The V end lost 2 bases, the J end lost 4 bases, and 3 bases lay between the germline ends. CDR1 is SGHKS, CDR2 YYEKEE, per germline (reference sequence). The CDR3 sequence: CASSFLNEKLFF. CDR3 DNA: TGTGCCAGCAGCTTCCTTAATGAAAAACTGTTTTTT.

The chain is built from TRBV25-1 and TRBJ1-6; 7 nucleotides match TRBD1. The germline gives CDR1 MGHDK, CDR2 SYGVNS. The CDR3 consists of 13 residues. J lost 14 bases, V lost 4 bases, and 8 bases had no gene match. Here the CDR3 DNA reads TGTGCCAGCAGTGGGACAGGCCAACGGACCCTCCACTTT. Translated: CASSGTGQRTLHF. Together with reference TRBV25-1 and TRBJ1-6, the CDR3 gives the full variable domain: EADIYQTPRYLVIGTGKKITLECSQTMGHDKMYWYQQDPGMELHLIHYSYGVNSTEKGDLSSESTVSRIRTEHFPLTLESARPSHTSQYLCASSGTGQRTLHFGNGTRLTVT.

The chain combines TRBV20-1 with TRBJ2-5, with unresolved D. The CDR3 loop spans 15 amino acids. Germline CDR1 reads DFQATT; CDR2 reads SNEGSKA (reference sequence). V was trimmed by 3 bases and J by 1 base, leaving 15 bases between them. The chain's CDR3 is CSARFGGTRQETQYF. The CDR3 coding sequence is TGCAGTGCTAGGTTTGGCGGCACGCGCCAAGAGACCCAGTACTTC.

A few counts support this clonotype. V usage is TRBV4-1 and J usage is TRBJ2-5, with 7 bases that match TRBD2. Germline V CDR1 and CDR2: MGHRA, YSYEKL. Trimming took 1 base from V and 6 from J; bases not matched to a gene: 5. CDR3 length equals 14 residues. The CDR3 loop is CASSQVGGKKTQYF. CDR3 coding DNA: TGCGCCAGCAGCCAAGTGGGGGGGAAGAAGACCCAGTACTTC.

The chain links TRBV12-3 or TRBV12-4 to TRBJ2-1, with TRBD2 matching over 11 bases. Germline trimming cut 7 bases from V and 4 bases from J; bases unmatched to any gene: 6. The CDR3 has 15 residues. The CDR3 sequence: CASTPSGRPYNEQFF. In DNA, the CDR3 is TGTGCCAGCACACCTAGCGGGAGGCCTTACAATGAGCAGTTCTTC.

This clonotype has more than one count but fewer than ten. The chain recombines TRBV29-1 with TRBJ2-3, with a weak D call TRBD2 (7 bases). The CDR3 contains 14 residues. CDR1 SQVTM and CDR2 ANQGSEA come from the germline V gene. V was clipped by 6 bases and J by 3 bases, with 16 bases between them. CDR3 coding DNA: TGCAGCGTCCTGGGGGGGGGCGGAACAGATACGCAGTATTTT. It translates to CSVLGGGGTDTQYF.

The rearrangement links TRBV10-2 to TRBJ1-1; 12 nucleotides match TRBD1. This CDR3 is 17 amino acids long. Per the germline V gene, CDR1 is WSHSY and CDR2 is SAAADI. Losses at the gene ends were 2 bases for V and 3 bases for J; bases not matched to a gene: 7. The CDR3 loop reads CASSEGTGGMSDTEAFF. The CDR3 coding sequence is TGCGCCAGCAGTGAGGGGACAGGGGGCATGTCGGACACTGAAGCTTTCTTT.

The J gene is TRBJ2-2, the V gene TRBV30, with TRBD2 matching 8 bases. The CDR3 runs to 14 residues. V lost 3 bases, J lost 5 bases, and 5 bases stayed unmatched. The germline gives CDR1 GTSNPN, CDR2 SVGIG (reference sequence). The CDR3 sequence: CAWRGGLETGELFF. Here the CDR3 DNA reads TGTGCCTGGAGGGGGGGACTAGAAACCGGGGAGCTGTTTTTT.

This chain uses TRBV7-2 with TRBJ2-1, with D perhaps assigned TRBD1 or TRBD2 (6 bases each). Between the trimmed V and J ends, which lost 4 bases and 7 bases, there was a span of 17 bases. The CDR3 is 15 amino acids. The V gene's germline CDR1 is SGHTA and CDR2 FQGNSA. CDR3 DNA: TGTGCCAGCAGCTCGGTGGCCCTAGGGGGGAATGAGCAGTTCTTC. This sequence encodes CASSSVALGGNEQFF.

The CDR3 nucleotides read TGCAGTGCTATAGGGACCCGAGGGGCTAGTCAGGAGACCCAGTACTTC. This sequence encodes CSAIGTRGASQETQYF. V and J are TRBV20-1 and TRBJ2-7; D may match TRBD1 or TRBD2 (5 bases each). The DNA end is more similar to TRBJ2-5, so the J call may be wrong. CDR3 length: 16 residues. Germline V gene lookup returns CDR1 DFQATT and CDR2 SNEGSKA (reference sequence).